This T cell receptor (beta chain) emerged from a study of control samples from healthy donors and cancer patients. Here immunoSEQ multiplex PCR was the method, and the copy in TCRdb shows in-frame clones only, minus some. The top ten clones hold under 2% of a sample with 100,000 to 150,000 clones, more than 85% of them seen once. The junction had 15 bases not matched to a gene; V was cut back by 6 bases and J by 0 bases. The V gene's germline CDR1 is MDHEN and CDR2 SYDVKM. CDR3 size: 18 residues. This clone has just one count. Material for sequencing was blood. V and J are TRBV28 and TRBJ2-3; TRBD2 aligns across 7 bases. The sequence was collected from a man between 18 and 29 years old in good health. The CDR3 loop is CASSRPTQRDSSTDTQYF. CDR3 sequence (DNA): TGTGCCAGCAGCCGACCCACCCAGCGGGACTCTAGCACAGATACGCAGTATTTT.